This T cell receptor beta chain came from a study of early T cells in non-severe SARS-CoV-2 infection. By its share, this clonotype is medium-sized. The CDR3 covers 14 residues. The germline V and J ends were trimmed by 4 bases and 2 bases, with 12 bases remaining between them. Germline assignment: CDR1 SGHDT and CDR2 YYEEEE. TCRdb reprocessed the 5' RACE reads with MiXCR, giving one entry per CDR3 protein. Among over 60,000 distinct CDR3 sequences listed, 9.5% to 13% were seen once. Sequenced material: whole blood, taken at baseline. This chain joins TRBV5-6 and TRBJ2-5; D not resolved. The TCR originated in an adult who was a healthcare worker with PCR-confirmed SARS-CoV-2 infection or an uninfected control (not recorded which). The CDR3 DNA reads TGTGCCAGCAGCCGGCGGCAGACTCAAGAGACCCAGTACTTC. This gives the protein CASSRRQTQETQYF.